Presented here are 26 T cell receptor beta chains from one specimen sequenced in a study of blood T cell repertoires in COVID-19. Some clones are missing from TCRdb's copy, which holds only in-frame ones; the method was immunoSEQ multiplex PCR. The table has some 200,000 clones, approximately 87% seen once. The sequenced sample consisted of peripheral blood. Receptors originate from a man aged 18 to 30 with active or convalescent COVID-19.

This clone has just one count. This rearrangement joins TRBV5-1 to TRBJ1-2; D remains unclear. Trimming left V 0 bases short and J 8 bases short, with 14 bases between. This CDR3 has 14 amino acids. Germline V lookup: CDR1 SGHRS, CDR2 YFSETQ. The CDR3 loop is CASSLEAYGQGYTF. The CDR3 region has the DNA TGCGCCAGCAGCTTGGAGGCCTATGGGCAAGGCTACACCTTC.

With regard to this clone: Other DNA variants within this sample encode the same CDR3. CDR3 loop: CASSLTDYGYTF. The CDR3 DNA is TGTGCCAGCAGCTTAACAGACTATGGCTACACCTTC. This chain uses TRBV7-9 with TRBJ1-2; no reliable D call. The V and J ends lost 2 bases and 3 bases respectively, with 4 bases between them. The CDR3 spans 12 residues. CDR1 and CDR2 from the germline V gene are SEHNR and FQNEAQ (reference sequence).

The J gene is TRBJ2-5, the V gene TRBV7-3; TRBD2 matches at 9 bases. The CDR3 covers 13 residues. Unmatched junction bases numbered 4, after V lost 4 bases and J lost 7 bases. CDR1 is SGHTA, CDR2 FQGTGA, per germline. The CDR3 DNA sequence: TGTGCCAGCAGCTCGGGACTAGCTGGGACCCAGTACTTC. This codes for CASSSGLAGTQYF. Filled out from reference TRBV7-3 and TRBJ2-5, the complete variable domain reads GAGVSQTPSNKVTEKGKYVELRCDPISGHTALYWYRQSLGQGPEFLIYFQGTGAADDSGLPNDRFFAVRPEGSVSTLKIQRTERGDSAVYLCASSSGLAGTQYFGPGTRLLVL.

The chain couples TRBV20-1 to TRBJ2-3; D is possibly TRBD2 (5 bases). Germline V CDR1 and CDR2: DFQATT, SNEGSKA (reference sequence). The CDR3 covers 11 residues. Trimming stripped 3 bases from V and 11 bases from J, with 12 bases between. As DNA, the CDR3 is TGCAGTGCTAGCAACGGACGGGGGCAGTATTTT. This codes for CSASNGRGQYF.

The rearrangement links TRBV25-1 to TRBJ2-7; D is perhaps TRBD1 (6 bases). Trimming took 3 bases from V and 6 from J, leaving 12 bases between them. The CDR3 has 13 residues. Germline V CDR1 and CDR2: MGHDK, SYGVNS. For the CDR3, the DNA is TGTGCCAGCAGTGACGTGACAGGACCCGAGCAGTACTTC. Protein sequence: CASSDVTGPEQYF.

This sequence joins TRBV12-3 or TRBV12-4 and TRBJ1-1; 7 positions match TRBD1. With V trimmed by 9 bases and J by 4 bases, 8 bases remained unmatched. The CDR3 loop spans 13 amino acids. The DNA of the CDR3 is TGTGCCAGTAGTAACAGGGGACTCACTGAAGCTTTCTTT. Translating it yields CASSNRGLTEAFF.

In this sample, this clone turned up once. The genes are TRBV6-5 and TRBJ1-2, with D perhaps matching TRBD1 (5 bases). The CDR3 covers 15 residues. The germline V gene has CDR1 MNHEY and CDR2 SVGAGI. The germline V and J ends were trimmed by 10 bases and 4 bases, with 22 bases remaining between them. The CDR3 here is CATYDSGVPFYGYTF. CDR3 nucleotides: TGTGCCACTTATGACTCGGGGGTTCCGTTCTATGGCTACACCTTC.

This clone was seen only once. The chain has TRBV7-6 and TRBJ1-1; unclear D gene. Deletions cut 1 base from V and 1 base from J, with 10 bases between. This CDR3 region has 15 residues. CDR1 and CDR2 (germline): SGHVS, FNYEAQ. This CDR3 reads CASSLGWSGNTEAFF. The CDR3 bases are TGTGCCAGCAGCTTAGGATGGTCGGGGAACACTGAAGCTTTCTTT.

J is TRBJ2-3 and V is TRBV5-4; 9 bases line up with TRBD2. Germline CDR1 reads SGHNT; CDR2 reads YYREEE (reference sequence). The J segment lost 2 bases and the V segment lost 0 bases, leaving 10 bases of the junction unmatched. This CDR3 spans 18 amino acids. CDR3 coding DNA: TGTGCCAGCAGCTTGGGGACGTCCAGCGGGGGGAACACAGATACGCAGTATTTT. Translation gives CASSLGTSSGGNTDTQYF.

J is TRBJ2-1 and V is TRBV7-9; TRBD1 agrees at 8 bases. Germline values: CDR1 SEHNR, CDR2 FQNEAQ (reference sequence). The CDR3 covers 16 residues. Trimming took 3 bases from V and 5 from J; bases not matched to a gene: 9. The CDR3 loop is CASSFPGTGLNNEQFF. The CDR3 coding sequence is TGTGCCAGCAGCTTCCCCGGGACAGGCCTTAACAATGAGCAGTTCTTC.

The gene calls are TRBV6-1 and TRBJ1-4; D is possibly TRBD1 (6 bases). Germline values: CDR1 MNHNS, CDR2 SASEGT. The CDR3 consists of 15 residues. Trimming stripped 1 base from V and 6 bases from J, with 12 bases between. The CDR3: CASSEGEQGYEKLFF. For the CDR3, the DNA is TGTGCCAGCAGTGAAGGGGAACAGGGTTATGAAAAACTGTTTTTT.

The J gene is TRBJ2-1, the V gene TRBV6-6, with 8 bases fitting TRBD2. J lost 5 bases, V lost 6 bases, and 6 bases had no gene match. In germline, CDR1 is MNHNY, CDR2 SVGAGI (reference sequence). The CDR3 has 14 amino acids. The CDR3 bases are TGTGCCAGCAGACCCACTAGCGGAGACAATGAGCAGTTCTTC. It yields the protein CASRPTSGDNEQFF.

This chain uses TRBV7-9 with TRBJ1-2; possibly TRBD1 for D (5 bases). The germline V gene has CDR1 SEHNR and CDR2 FQNEAQ (reference sequence). This CDR3 region has 15 residues. Trimming pared 5 bases from V and 5 bases from J, leaving 18 bases between. CDR3 region: CASSRLDRTLYGYTF. For the CDR3, the DNA is TGTGCCAGCAGCCGTTTGGATCGGACATTATATGGCTACACCTTC.

The chain couples TRBV27 to TRBJ2-2, with 7 bases fitting TRBD1. V dropped 3 bases and J dropped 4; count of bases not matched to a gene: 5. Per germline, CDR1 MNHEY and CDR2 SMNVEV (reference sequence). The CDR3 runs 15 residues. The CDR3 spells CASSFFRDSTGELFF. DNA for the CDR3: TGTGCCAGCAGTTTTTTCAGGGACAGCACCGGGGAGCTGTTTTTT.

The V and J genes are TRBV6-5 and TRBJ1-2, with 9 positions matching TRBD1. The CDR3 is made up of 13 amino acids. Germline V gene sequence: CDR1 MNHEY, CDR2 SVGAGI. V lost 6 bases and J lost 4; bases outside the gene matches: 3. CDR3 coding DNA: TGTGCCAGCAGCGACAGGGGGAGCTATGGCTACACCTTC. Translated: CASSDRGSYGYTF.

This clone has a single count. This rearrangement joins TRBV27 to TRBJ1-2; no definite D call. Deletions cut 3 bases from V and 3 bases from J, with 14 bases between. CDR1 and CDR2 from the germline V gene are MNHEY and SMNVEV (reference sequence). CDR3 length: 15 amino acids. The CDR3 DNA follows: TGTGCCAGCAGTTTTACCGGTTCCCACTACTATGGCTACACCTTC. This sequence encodes CASSFTGSHYYGYTF.

This chain uses TRBV9 with TRBJ2-3; 7 positions agree with TRBD1. This CDR3 has 13 amino acids. V gave up 5 bases and J gave up 2 bases; unmatched junction bases: 2. Per germline, CDR1 SGDLS and CDR2 YYNGEE. For the CDR3, the DNA is TGTGCCAGCAGGGGACAGCCCACAGATACGCAGTATTTT. Translation gives CASRGQPTDTQYF.

V usage is TRBV19 and J usage is TRBJ1-2; D is unclear. The CDR3 totals 14 residues. Deletions cut 3 bases from V and 2 bases from J, with 10 bases between. Germline CDR1 and CDR2: LNHDA and SQIVND (reference sequence). CDR3 DNA sequence: TGTGCCAGTAGTATTGGAGGGTCAAACTATGGCTACACCTTC. Its protein is CASSIGGSNYGYTF. Using reference TRBV19 and TRBJ1-2 for the parts outside the CDR3, the full variable domain is DGGITQSPKYLFRKEGQNVTLSCEQNLNHDAMYWYRQDPGQGLRLIYYSQIVNDFQKGDIAEGYSVSREKKESFPLTVTSAQKNPTAFYLCASSIGGSNYGYTFGSGTRLTVV.

The CDR3 DNA sequence: TGTGCCAGCAGTGAAACAGGTCTCTCTGGAAACACCATATATTTT. Protein sequence: CASSETGLSGNTIYF. The chain couples TRBV28 to TRBJ1-3; TRBD1 is a possible D gene (5 bases). Germline V lookup: CDR1 MDHEN, CDR2 SYDVKM. V lost 5 bases to trimming and J lost 0 bases, with 11 bases between them. The CDR3 extends over 15 amino acids.

The V call is TRBV7-9, the J call TRBJ1-1; D perhaps matches TRBD1 (6 bases). V shed 5 bases and J shed 1 base, with 14 bases lying between them. This CDR3 is built from 15 residues. Germline CDR1 and CDR2: SEHNR and FQNEAQ (reference sequence). The CDR3 protein is CASSPSSRGNTEAFF. The CDR3 coding sequence is TGTGCCAGCAGCCCCTCGTCCAGGGGGAACACTGAAGCTTTCTTT.

The gene calls are TRBV5-1 and TRBJ1-4; possibly TRBD1 for D (6 bases). V was cut by 5 bases and J by 8 bases, with 13 bases left in between. The CDR3 contains 13 residues. Germline V CDR1 and CDR2: SGHRS, YFSETQ. The CDR3 here is CASSWSGEEKLFF. The CDR3 DNA is TGCGCCAGCAGTTGGTCAGGGGAGGAAAAACTGTTTTTT.

This rearrangement joins TRBV12-3 or TRBV12-4 to TRBJ2-2; no clear D. This CDR3 spans 13 amino acids. V was trimmed by 2 bases and J by 7 bases, leaving 8 bases between them. CDR3 amino acids: CASSLYQNGELFF. The CDR3 nucleotides read TGTGCCAGCAGTTTATATCAGAACGGGGAGCTGTTTTTT.

The rearrangement joins TRBV5-4 to TRBJ2-1, with 13 bases identical to TRBD2. CDR1 and CDR2 from the germline V gene are SGHNT and YYREEE (reference sequence). CDR3 length: 15 amino acids. The V gene end was trimmed by 4 bases and the J gene end by 8 bases; junction bases not matched to a gene: 6. The CDR3, as DNA: TGTGCCAGCAGCCGAACTAGCGGGAGGGAGGATGAGCAGTTCTTC. Its translation: CASSRTSGREDEQFF.

Only a few counts were recorded for this clone. The V and J genes are TRBV28 and TRBJ1-6; TRBD1 matches 7 bases. This CDR3 comprises 14 residues. Losses at the gene ends were 6 bases for V and 6 bases for J; bases not matched to a gene: 5. Germline assignment: CDR1 MDHEN and CDR2 SYDVKM. The CDR3 nucleotides are TGTGCCAGCAGCCTAGGGACAGCTAATTCACCCCTCCACTTT. Protein: CASSLGTANSPLHF.

V and J are TRBV18 and TRBJ1-3; TRBD1 might be the D (5 bases). The CDR3 is 16 amino acids. CDR1 KGHSH and CDR2 LQKENI come from the germline V gene. The V gene lost 6 bases and the J gene lost 4 bases, with 19 bases spanning the gap. In DNA form, the CDR3 reads TGTGCCAGCTCGCGTAATACAGGAACCTCCGGAAACACCATATATTTT. It specifies CASSRNTGTSGNTIYF.

The chain employs TRBV27 and TRBJ1-1; D is possibly TRBD1 (5 bases). V dropped 4 bases and J dropped 9 bases, with 18 bases sitting between them. CDR3 size: 14 residues. Germline CDR1 reads MNHEY; CDR2 reads SMNVEV (reference sequence). This chain's CDR3 is CASSSYRDSTKAFF. CDR3 bases: TGTGCCAGCAGTTCGTACCGAGACAGCACCAAAGCTTTCTTT.